These T cell receptor beta chains were read from a single sample in a study of blood T cells in healthy people across ages. TCRdb independently ran MiXCR on the 5' RACE reads; one entry per CDR3 protein. The sample shows approximately 1,700,000 distinct CDR3 sequences, about two fifths of them seen only once. The sequenced sample was blood. The source is a human donor in good health. CDR3s include the opening cysteine and the closing phenylalanine or tryptophan. The order of the fields is J gene, V gene, D gene, clone size, CDR3 DNA, CDR3 protein. A D gene is named only where the DNA matches it firmly. A row's size may be missing; if present it is once, few, many or a size class.

TRBJ2-1,TRBV5-1,.,.,TGCGCCAGCAGACTTGGCCCACACAACAATGAGCAGTTCTTC,CASRLGPHNNEQFF
TRBJ2-1,TRBV4-2,TRBD2,.,TGTGCCAGCAGCCAAGTTCCGCGGGGGGGCAGCGATGAGCAGTTCTTC,CASSQVPRGGSDEQFF
TRBJ2-2,TRBV12-3/TRBV12-4,TRBD2,once,TGTGCCAGCAGCCCCGGGACTAGCTACACCGGGGAGCTGTTTTTT,CASSPGTSYTGELFF
TRBJ1-4,TRBV18,.,.,TGTGCCAGCTCACGTCAGGAAAATGAAAAACTGTTTTTT,CASSRQENEKLFF
TRBJ2-3,TRBV18,.,.,TGTGCCAGTCAACCCCGGGACACCACAGATACGCAGTATTTT,CASQPRDTTDTQYF
TRBJ2-5,TRBV7-2,TRBD1,.,TGTGCCAGCAGAAGCCAGACAGGGGGGACCCAGTACTTC,CASRSQTGGTQYF
TRBJ2-5,TRBV28,TRBD2,few,TGTGCCAGCAGTTCCATTAGCGGGGGGGCCAAAGAGACCCAGTACTTC,CASSSISGGAKETQYF
TRBJ1-1,TRBV14,.,.,TGTGCCAGCAGCCAAATTGCAGGGGTAGGAACTGAAGCTTTCTTT,CASSQIAGVGTEAFF
TRBJ2-3,TRBV20-1,.,.,TGCAGTGCTAGAGGCCGGCTCGGCACAGATACGCAGTATTTT,CSARGRLGTDTQYF
TRBJ2-1,TRBV10-3,TRBD1,.,TGTGCCATCAGTGAGTCATCACAGGGGACAAAGCAGTTCTTC,CAISESSQGTKQFF
TRBJ2-3,TRBV4-1,TRBD2,few,TGCGCCAGCAGCACCGGACATGCTAGCGGGGAGGATACGCAGTATTTT,CASSTGHASGEDTQYF
TRBJ2-3,TRBV28,.,.,TGTGCCATAAGAGCCGGGACGAGCACAGATACGCAGTATTTT,CAIRAGTSTDTQYF
TRBJ2-4,TRBV4-1,TRBD2,few,TGCGCCAGCAGCCAAAGTCTAGCGGGGAGAGCCAAAAACATTCAGTACTTC,CASSQSLAGRAKNIQYF